Shown below are 8 T cell receptor beta chains from a single sample sequenced in a study of CD4 T cells in relation to SARS-CoV-2 and coronaviruses. CD4+ T cells from unexposed donors were obtained before the COVID-19 pandemic (2011-2018). The cells were cultured for under twelve days before CD4+ T cells were isolated. TCRdb's copy holds only in-frame clones and misses some; the assay was immunoSEQ multiplex PCR. Of approximately 24,000 clones listed, approximately 72% are singletons. The antigens for these receptors are not known. What was sequenced was CD4+ T cells from PBMCs, cultured in vitro. The receptor source for this set is a human donor in good health.

V gene TRBV7-2 combines with J gene TRBJ2-1, with 12 bases fitting TRBD2. Germline CDR1 and CDR2: SGHTA and FQGNSA. The CDR3 loop spans 15 amino acids. Trimming removed 1 base from V and 6 bases from J; junction bases left unmatched: 1. CDR3 sequence: CASSLELAGGNEQFF. CDR3 nucleotide sequence: TGTGCCAGCAGCTTAGAACTAGCGGGAGGCAATGAGCAGTTCTTC.

The chain uses TRBV18 and TRBJ2-7; D call uncertain. The V end lost 0 bases, the J end lost 2 bases, and 11 bases lay between the germline ends. Germline CDR1 reads KGHSH; CDR2 reads LQKENI. The CDR3 runs 15 residues. CDR3 in amino acids: CASSPPQEHPYEQYF. Here the CDR3 DNA reads TGTGCCAGCTCACCACCCCAGGAACATCCCTACGAGCAGTACTTC.

This clone was observed a handful of times. This chain uses TRBV30 with TRBJ1-5; TRBD1 agrees at 12 bases. Unmatched junction bases numbered 4, after V lost 1 base and J lost 6 bases. CDR3 size: 15 residues. The V gene's germline CDR1 is GTSNPN and CDR2 SVGIG (reference sequence). As DNA, the CDR3 is TGTGCCTGGAGTGGCGGGACAGGGGGCTTTCAGCCCCAGCATTTT. Translated: CAWSGGTGGFQPQHF.

V and J are TRBV10-2 and TRBJ2-7; D remains unclear. CDR3 length: 11 amino acids. CDR1 and CDR2 from the germline V gene are WSHSY and SAAADI. The V gene lost 2 bases and the J gene lost 3 bases, with 2 bases spanning the gap. The CDR3 nucleotides read TGCGCCAGCAGTGAGGGCTACGAGCAGTACTTC. It encodes CASSEGYEQYF.

The chain uses TRBV4-2 and TRBJ2-7; 7 bases line up with TRBD2. The CDR3 is 17 amino acids. CDR1 is LGHNA, CDR2 YNFKEQ, per germline. The ends lost 0 bases at V and 3 bases at J; junction bases unmatched: 11. The CDR3 nucleotides read TGTGCCAGCAGCCAAGAAGGCGGGGGTGGGCCGAACTACGAGCAGTACTTC. Amino acids: CASSQEGGGGPNYEQYF.

The chain has TRBV30 and TRBJ2-3, with 9 positions matching TRBD1. J gave up 3 bases and V 5 bases, and 6 bases lay outside the gene matches. CDR3 length: 14 residues. Germline CDR1 GTSNPN, CDR2 SVGIG (reference sequence). The CDR3: CAWDRDRETDTQYF. The DNA for the CDR3 is TGTGCCTGGGACCGGGACAGGGAGACAGATACGCAGTATTTT.

The chain combines TRBV9 with TRBJ1-4; D remains unclear. The ends were cut back, 4 bases at V and 7 bases at J, with 17 bases in the middle. Per the germline V gene, CDR1 is SGDLS and CDR2 is YYNGEE. This CDR3 region has 15 residues. The DNA of the CDR3 is TGTGCCAGCAGCCCCCGGACCCGCGGTAGTGAAAAACTGTTTTTT. This gives the protein CASSPRTRGSEKLFF.

This clone appeared a few times. The chain carries TRBV7-9 and TRBJ1-2; D perhaps matches TRBD1 (6 bases). Germline V CDR1 and CDR2: SEHNR, FQNEAQ (reference sequence). With 1 base removed from V and 4 bases from J, the gap between germline ends came to 22 bases. The length of the CDR3 is 18 residues. CDR3 amino acids: CASSLGGAGWNVGYGYTF. Written as DNA, the CDR3 is TGTGCCAGCAGCTTAGGGGGGGCAGGGTGGAACGTCGGCTATGGCTACACCTTC.